This T cell receptor (beta chain) emerged from a study of cytomegalovirus exposure and HLA in healthy donors (dated by TCRdb to 2017 to 2019). Turning to the overall study: An earlier analysis of more than 550 of the donors reported approximately 260 Gb of sequence data and around 100 million unique TCR beta sequences obtained from about 180 million T cells. Approximately 310 gigabases of sequencing data and tens of millions of unique TCR sequences were included in an early release covering 550 to 650 HLA-typed donors. Among a few hundred genotyped donors of the cohort, an average of about 240,000 unique TCR beta nucleotide sequences were sequenced per donor, approximately 20% of them non-productive. Both class I and class II loci were covered by HLA typing, at four-digit resolution. Typing coverage varied by locus: 629-630 donors for A, B, C, DRB1 and DQB1; 522 for DQA1; about 590 for DPA1; around 490 for DPB1. The T cell repertoires of about 700 subjects were profiled by immunosequencing and related to cytomegalovirus serostatus. Roughly 5 DR-DQ haplotypes were handled as single units for association and clustering, since linkage in the cohort was strong. Every discovery cohort repertoire had been produced on one sequencing platform. To decide whether each TCR beta V gene segment behaved as functional or pseudogenic, an earlier analysis of nearly 600 of the donors relied on high-throughput TCR beta sequencing. Genome-wide SNP genotypes for about three fifths of the roughly 700 donors were used in a later genetic analysis, which treated that subset as a discovery cohort. A separate validation cohort of roughly 130 different subjects was used in addition to the approximately 700-subject first cohort. A later analysis re-analyzed previously published TCR beta repertoires from roughly 690 donors and added high-resolution HLA genotyping to study TCR occurrence patterns. The study aimed to test whether signatures of past pathogen exposure could be identified by cataloging public T cell receptors. The genetic ancestry cluster associated with self-reported Caucasian donors included about 84% of the approximately 410 genotyped donors. Donor age, sex, ethnicity and CMV serostatus were collected together with the repertoire data. The study combined high-throughput TCR immunosequencing, statistical association of individual TCRs with disease status, and machine learning to predict cytomegalovirus infection status. Rather than using new phenotypic data, the later analysis identified candidate immune exposures from TCR beta sequences and from how often those sequences occurred across donors.

Summary of the overall study and its limitations: A later analysis found that HLA-associated TCR beta chains were more clonally expanded and had lower generation probabilities than equally common non-associated chains. A later analysis associated 15,000 to 20,000 TCR beta sequences with specific HLA alleles at a false discovery rate of 0.05. V-gene and J-gene trimming of TCR beta chains was associated with a missense DCLRE1C variant in a later genetic analysis, and the association was replicated in an independent cohort. A later analysis found that TCR association rates varied across HLA loci, with DRB1 alleles showing the most associated TCRs and HLA-C alleles the fewest. Most TCR sequences were observed very rarely across donors, whereas some public TCRs were present in many individuals. Because the 87-base-pair reads could not distinguish some IMGT-functional V segments, including TRBV6-2 and TRBV6-3, those segments were excluded. This cohort had only TCR beta chains sequenced, and the lack of alpha or paired-chain data limited which features could be detected. Fewer than 20 rarely observed V segments, including chromosome 9 orphons, were excluded from the earlier analysis of several hundred of the donors because counts were too low. In vitro tests confirmed that three of the cytomegalovirus-associated TCR beta chains recognize cytomegalovirus antigens. Correlated functional status among segregating V segments might reflect linkage disequilibrium, but an unknown experimental factor could not be ruled out. Immune exposure information for the cohort was limited to CMV serostatus. Broadly in line with IMGT annotations, most TCR beta V segments showed up in productive rearrangements about 87% or about 30% of the time in an earlier analysis of several hundred of the donors. In the study, about 150 TCR beta chains were listed as associated with cytomegalovirus. HLA typing was unavailable for some donors at each locus, so association tests used only the typed subset. The authors suggested that the approach could potentially be generalized to other disease states and immunological phenotypes. A cluster of highly shared sequence variants was judged likely to be a technical artifact of the sequencing pipeline. Most CMV-associated TCR beta chains appeared to be HLA-restricted in a later analysis, and the HLA associations seemed to be driven largely by CMV exposure. Several of the top co-occurrence clusters appeared to be linked to parvovirus B19, influenza, CMV and Epstein-Barr virus, according to a later analysis. Presence/absence analyses assumed roughly uniform sequencing depth across donors, an assumption that may not hold. The classifier was reported to diagnose cytomegalovirus status with high specificity and sensitivity in both the original cohort and the validation cohort. A further reported finding was that TCR beta sequences accurately predicted the HLA-A and HLA-B alleles for most subjects in the first cohort. Assigning TCR associations to individual alleles was difficult when HLA alleles, especially DR and DQ, strongly co-occurred. In a later genetic analysis, fewer N-insertions in productive TCRs were reported among donors in an Asian-associated ancestry cluster than the approximately 670-donor mean.

Library method: the immunoSEQ multiplex PCR assay. For the multiplex PCR, a mixture combining 60 forward primers for TCR Vbeta segments and 13 reverse primers for TCR Jbeta segments was used. Amplification of the CDR3 region of rearranged TCR beta genes was performed with a multiplex PCR assay on genomic DNA. Amplified TCR beta libraries were sequenced as 87-base-pair reads on the Illumina HiSeq System. In the original analysis: Across the roughly 640 repertoires, a later analysis counted tens of millions of unique TCR beta chains, roughly 11 million of which were shared by at least two donors. Raw reads were error-corrected and collapsed into unique sequences by a nearest-neighbor algorithm in which closely related sequences were merged to remove PCR and sequencing errors. Alignment of CDR3 sequences to IMGT reference sequences was used to assign V, D and J gene segments. For a sequence to be retained, a match of at least six nucleotides was required to both a V gene segment and a J gene segment. Rearrangements were called productive when the CDR3 lacked stop codons and stayed in frame with V and J; all others were non-productive. Following IMGT convention, CDR3 was defined as the stretch from the second conserved V-encoded cysteine to the conserved J-encoded phenylalanine. Sequences without an unambiguous match to a single V gene segment were excluded from the earlier analysis of several hundred of the donors. An earlier analysis of under 750 of the donors called V segments functional above 56.7% productive rearrangements and segregating when the between-donor standard deviation exceeded 5%. A statistical classification framework was built for diagnosing cytomegalovirus status from the catalog of TCR beta chain sequences. In a later analysis, TCR nucleotide sequences were compared against IMGT/GENE-DB human TR gene sequences so that V and J genes could be assigned. A later analysis assigned CDR3 sequences and most-parsimonious VDJ recombination scenarios with the TCRdist pipeline. In a later analysis, each TCR beta chain was defined by its CDR3 amino acid sequence together with its V-gene family, and reads lacking a unique V-gene family were excluded. As a way to deal with suspected cross-contamination and a sequencing artifact, a later analysis dropped approximately 570 nucleotide sequences that were highly shared and had low generation probability. For each public chain, a later analysis derived a clonal expansion index from normalized ranks of inferred template counts within each repertoire. Generation probabilities in a later analysis came from a VDJ recombination model fitted to out-of-frame rearrangements, and those results were checked against IGoR. Hypergeometric tests were used in a later analysis to score TCR-TCR, TCR-HLA and TCR-CMV co-occurrence, with a repertoire-size bias correction applied to the TCR pairs. False discovery rates were estimated in a later analysis by permuting HLA or CMV assignments 20 times. In a later analysis, co-occurring TCRs were grouped with DBSCAN, and TCRdist sequence similarity was added when clustering was performed within HLA-allele-positive subsets. Repertoires with fewer than 30,000 or more than 120,000 public chains, plus five repertoires with anomalous nucleotide sharing, were excluded from co-occurrence clustering. Sourced from immuneACCESS, this table was stored by TCRdb with only in-frame sequences that have V and J called. A share of the clones is absent; for the studies checked, an unresolved V gene accounts for under half, and the remainder has no known explanation. V, J and clone size reflect that table, while D and trimming were determined from the DNA. For this sample the table gives roughly 120,000 clones, of which 6.5% to 9.5% were detected only once. The ten largest clones represent 4.5% to 6% of the sample.

CDR1 MNHEY and CDR2 SVGAGI are derived from the germline V gene. V was cut back by 5 bases and J by 6 bases, leaving a gap of 10 bases between them. Counted from cysteine to phenylalanine, this CDR3 has 13 amino acids. The CDR3 DNA has 39 bases and is translated from base 1. The cohort was made up of approximately 670 healthy bone marrow donors. At the time of sampling, every cohort member was nominally healthy, though immune exposures that went unrecorded were likely present. The donor tested CMV seronegative, placing the donor among the 352 seronegative members of the cohort. Each donor provided a peripheral blood sample, and peripheral blood mononuclear cells were used for TCR beta sequencing. The Qiagen DNeasy Blood Extraction Kit was used to extract genomic DNA from the blood cell samples. Points on this clone: Its antigen is not yet known. Base qualities are not at hand, and no much larger clone is one base apart.

The rearrangement combines TRBV6-5 with TRBJ2-2, with the D gene not confidently named. This TCR was recovered from a man aged 35 to 55 in good health and CMV-seronegative. What was sequenced was PBMCs. The bases read TGTGCCAGCAGTCTGCGTCTCCCCGGGGAGCTGTTTTTT. Its protein product is CASSLRLPGELFF.